The clone carrying this TCR beta chain was counted once. The junction departs from germline at one end; a sequencing error may be responsible. TCR beta VDJ and CDR3 were profiled, and genomic DNA was the template. TCRdb processed the reads anew with MiXCR; each CDR3 protein has one entry. The sample shows 100,000 to 150,000 distinct CDR3 sequences, 48% of them seen only once. Germline CDR1 is SGDLS and CDR2 is YYNGEE. This CDR3 contains 13 residues. This sample was taken from a study of CD8+CD57+ T cells in acquired aplastic anemia. Sequenced sample: sorted CD4+, CD8+, or CD8+CD57+ T cells (not recorded which) from PBMCs. This TCR was recovered from a human donor in good health, serving as a control. The genes are TRBV9 and TRBJ2-7; possibly TRBD1 or TRBD2 for D (6 bases each). The CDR3 loop reads CAGSRRGGYEQYF. CDR3 DNA sequence: TGTGCCGGCAGCCGGCGAGGGGGGTACGAGCAGTACTTC.